This T cell receptor (beta chain) stems from a study of T cell changes during pregnancy in multiple sclerosis. The data were produced by immunoSEQ multiplex PCR, yet TCRdb's version contains in-frame clones alone and is incomplete. The data contain roughly 38,000 clones, roughly 90% of them seen just once; the ten biggest clones take up around a quarter. The length of the CDR3 is 15 residues. J was trimmed by 6 bases and V by 2 bases; bases with no gene match: 10. Germline CDR1 and CDR2: MNHEY and SVGAGI. The receptor comes from a female donor with multiple sclerosis, enrolled in a pregnancy study. This chain uses TRBV6-5 with TRBJ2-7; 7 positions agree with TRBD1. This specimen was CD8+ T cells from peripheral blood mononuclear cells, taken before pregnancy. CDR3 coding DNA: TGTGCCAGCAGTTACGAGCCGGTAGGGGGCGGCGAGCAGTACTTC. This translates into CASSYEPVGGGEQYF.